This entry lists 17 T cell receptor beta chains sequenced from one sample in a study of T-cell memory formation after mild COVID-19. TCRdb fed the 5' RACE reads into MiXCR, producing one record per CDR3 protein. Here the sample spans just over 200,000 distinct CDR3 sequences, more than 8% being singletons. The source material was PBMCs or a T cell subset sorted from them (not recorded which). The receptors were sampled from a man between 18 and 35 years old who had mild COVID-19 (a few samples of this study predate the infection). Cell type and time point are not known.

This clonotype was seen repeatedly, ten times or more. The gene calls are TRBV7-9 and TRBJ2-1, with a possible D match to TRBD2 (6 bases). Germline assignment: CDR1 SEHNR and CDR2 FQNEAQ (reference sequence). V was shortened by 1 base and J by 8 bases, with 12 bases between the two germline ends. The CDR3 has 14 amino acids. In DNA form, the CDR3 reads TGTGCCAGCAGCTTAGGGACGGAGGGCCATGAGCAGTTCTTC. This encodes CASSLGTEGHEQFF.

V and J are TRBV29-1 and TRBJ1-4; 7 nucleotides match TRBD1. With V trimmed by 6 bases and J by 7 bases, 2 bases remained unmatched. The CDR3 loop spans 11 amino acids. CDR1 is SQVTM and CDR2 is ANQGSEA in the germline V gene. This CDR3 reads CSVGQSEKLFF. DNA of the CDR3: TGCAGCGTGGGACAGTCTGAAAAACTGTTTTTT.

The chain is built from TRBV14 and TRBJ2-2; 7 bases fit TRBD2. The trim removed 0 bases at V and 0 bases at J, leaving 16 bases unmatched. This CDR3 contains 21 residues. The germline CDR1 and CDR2 sequences are SGHDN and FVKESK. The CDR3 spells CASSQDAVISGEITNTGELFF. Here the CDR3 DNA reads TGTGCCAGCAGCCAAGATGCTGTCATCAGCGGGGAGATAACGAACACCGGGGAGCTGTTTTTT.

This clonotype was seen many times. Sequence at one end of the junction differs from germline and may be a read error. The rearrangement joins TRBV2 to TRBJ2-2; TRBD1 matches 8 bases. Germline V CDR1 and CDR2: SNHLY, FYNNEI. The CDR3 has 13 residues. The CDR3: CASSDRGTGELFF. The CDR3 DNA follows: TGCGCCAGCAGCGACAGGGGCACCGGGGAGCTGTTTTTT. Variable domain in full (rest from reference TRBV2 and TRBJ2-2): EPEVTQTPSHQVTQMGQEVILRCVPISNHLYFYWYRQILGQKVEFLVSFYNNEISEKSEIFDDQFSVERPDGSNFTLKIRSTKLEDSAMYFCASSDRGTGELFFGEGSRLTVL.

V and J are TRBV3-2 and TRBJ1-5. TRBV3-2 is a pseudogene locus. The CDR3 is made up of 16 amino acids. As DNA, the CDR3 is TGTGCCAGCAGCCAAGAAAAGTTCCTTAGCAATCAGCCCCAGCATTTT. This encodes CASSQEKFLSNQPQHF.

In its sample, this clonotype was seen many times. This chain uses TRBV7-2 with TRBJ1-1; D ambiguous. Germline CDR1 reads SGHTA; CDR2 reads FQGNSA. This CDR3 has 13 residues. Trimming removed 5 bases at V and 1 base at J, with 8 bases between. In nucleotides, the CDR3 is TGTGCCAGCAGCGCCCTCAGGAACACTGAAGCTTTCTTT. Translating gives CASSALRNTEAFF.

The table lists this clonotype with a few counts. J is TRBJ1-1 and V is TRBV19; D is unresolved. The germline V gene encodes CDR1 LNHDA and CDR2 SQIVND (reference sequence). Trimming took off 3 bases at V and 3 bases at J, with 11 bases between the two ends. The CDR3 spans 14 residues. The CDR3 here is CASSIGVRYTEAFF. CDR3 DNA: TGTGCCAGTAGTATTGGTGTGAGGTACACTGAAGCTTTCTTT. Full variable domain (outside the CDR3, taken from reference TRBV19 and TRBJ1-1): DGGITQSPKYLFRKEGQNVTLSCEQNLNHDAMYWYRQDPGQGLRLIYYSQIVNDFQKGDIAEGYSVSREKKESFPLTVTSAQKNPTAFYLCASSIGVRYTEAFFGQGTRLTVV.

This clonotype has only a few counts. The chain couples TRBV4-2 to TRBJ2-1, with D hard to call. Trimming removed 0 bases at V and 6 bases at J, with 12 bases between. This CDR3 contains 15 residues. CDR1 LGHNA and CDR2 YNFKEQ come from the germline V gene. CDR3 DNA sequence: TGTGCCAGCAGCCAAGAGTTTTGGTCTGCCAATGAGCAGTTCTTC. Protein sequence: CASSQEFWSANEQFF.

This clonotype was recorded many times. The CDR3 nucleotides read TGTGCCAGCAGTGCGAGGGTTAGGGAGACCCAGTACTTC. Amino acid sequence: CASSARVRETQYF. This chain uses TRBV27 with TRBJ2-5, with D perhaps matching TRBD2 (5 bases). This CDR3 region has 13 residues. The germline gives CDR1 MNHEY, CDR2 SMNVEV (reference sequence). V lost 5 bases and J lost 5, with 12 bases in between.

This clonotype came up a few times. The chain carries TRBV5-1 and TRBJ2-1; maybe TRBD1 (6 bases). V was clipped by 3 bases and J by 4 bases, with 14 bases between them. In germline, CDR1 is SGHRS, CDR2 YFSETQ. The CDR3 is 15 residues long. This CDR3 reads CASSSEGTQYNEQFF. The CDR3 region has the DNA TGCGCCAGCAGCTCCGAAGGGACACAATACAATGAGCAGTTCTTC.

This clonotype was counted ten times or more. This rearrangement joins TRBV6-5 to TRBJ1-1; D gene unclear. The CDR3 loop spans 15 amino acids. V was pared by 5 bases and J by 5 bases, with 18 bases between. Germline CDR1 MNHEY, CDR2 SVGAGI. The CDR3 reads CASSHRGGKNTEAFF. The DNA for the CDR3 is TGTGCCAGCAGTCACCGAGGAGGGAAGAATACTGAAGCTTTCTTT.

The chain couples TRBV2 to TRBJ2-3, with TRBD1 identical over 7 bases. Germline trimming cut 8 bases from V and 2 bases from J; bases unmatched to any gene: 10. The CDR3 runs 15 residues. The V gene's germline CDR1 is SNHLY and CDR2 FYNNEI. This chain's CDR3 is CASPARTGPTDTQYF. CDR3 nucleotides: TGTGCCAGCCCAGCACGGACAGGCCCCACAGATACGCAGTATTTT.

This sequence joins TRBV18 and TRBJ2-3, with 9 bases that match TRBD2. Germline CDR1 and CDR2: KGHSH and LQKENI. The CDR3 has 15 residues. The junction had 6 bases not matched to a gene; V was cut back by 2 bases and J by 6 bases. CDR3 DNA sequence: TGTGCCAGCTCACCATCGGTAGCGGGGGTTGATACGCAGTATTTT. As protein: CASSPSVAGVDTQYF.

Ten or more counts support this clonotype. This chain uses TRBV12-3 or TRBV12-4 with TRBJ1-1; D gene ambiguous. This CDR3 has 13 amino acids. V was clipped by 2 bases and J by 3 bases, with 7 bases between them. CDR3 protein: CASSLSRDTEAFF. The CDR3 bases are TGTGCCAGCAGTTTATCCCGGGACACTGAAGCTTTCTTT.

Of note for this clonotype: The junction shows a germline mismatch at one end, possibly a read error. CDR3 nucleotides: TGTGCCAGCAGCCTAGCGTCAGGGTACAATGAGCAGTTCTTC. This encodes CASSLASGYNEQFF. The chain recombines TRBV7-2 with TRBJ2-1, with TRBD2 as a possible D gene (6 bases). CDR3 length equals 14 residues. Germline V gene lookup returns CDR1 SGHTA and CDR2 FQGNSA.

The chain combines TRBV10-3 with TRBJ1-1; D is unclear. V was shortened by 6 bases and J by 2 bases, with 13 bases between the two germline ends. The CDR3 is 14 amino acids. Germline assignment: CDR1 ENHRY and CDR2 SYGVKD. CDR3 nucleotides: TGTGCCATCAGCCCGGGCCTCAAAAACACTGAAGCTTTCTTT. Its protein is CAISPGLKNTEAFF.

The genes are TRBV5-1 and TRBJ2-7; TRBD1 is a possible D gene (5 bases). In germline, CDR1 is SGHRS, CDR2 YFSETQ. Trimming stripped 4 bases from V and 3 bases from J, with 8 bases between. The CDR3 extends over 12 amino acids. The CDR3 DNA sequence: TGCGCCAGCAGCCAGGGCGTCTACGAGCAGTACTTC. Its translation: CASSQGVYEQYF.